The rows below give T cell receptor beta chains drawn from one sample of a study of human T cells and chemical hapten exposure. TCRdb recomputed calls from the RACE reads with MiXCR, one row per CDR3 protein. The sample carries 360,000 or so distinct CDR3 sequences, 6% to 7% recorded once. Sequences were derived from whole blood, sampled in connection with sensitization to the hapten diphenylcyclopropenone (DPC). Receptors originate from a woman aged 18 to 35 with alopecia areata. Some clones in this sample may be carry-over from other donors' samples. CDR3s include the opening cysteine and the closing phenylalanine or tryptophan. D genes are given only for firm matches. The listing skips clone size in some rows; elsewhere it reads once, few, many or a size class.

TRBV27	many	TRBD1	TRBJ1-5	TGTGCCAGCAGGCCGGGACAGGGGAGGCAGCCCCAGCATTTT	CASRPGQGRQPQHF
TRBV12-5	many	.	TRBJ1-5	TGTGCTAGTGGTGAAGGGGGAAGCAATCAGCCCCAGCATTTT	CASGEGGSNQPQHF
TRBV28	few	TRBD2	TRBJ2-3	TGTGCCAGCAGAACGGGGGGGAGCACAGATACGCAGTATTTT	CASRTGGSTDTQYF
TRBV3-1	.	TRBD2	TRBJ2-2	TGTGCCAGCAGCCAAGATCTTGAACTAGCGGGACGCACCGGGGAGCTGTTTTTT	CASSQDLELAGRTGELFF
TRBV3-1	many	.	TRBJ1-1	TGTGCCAGCAGCCAAGCGCGGTACACTGAAGCTTTCTTT	CASSQARYTEAFF
TRBV2	many	TRBD1	TRBJ1-1	TGTGCCAGCAGTGAGGGGACAGGGGCAGCTAACACTGAAGCTTTCTTT	CASSEGTGAANTEAFF
TRBV10-3	many	TRBD1	TRBJ1-2	TGTGCCATCAGCGAGACAGGGGATGGCTACACCTTC	CAISETGDGYTF
TRBV6-1	few	TRBD2	TRBJ2-7	TGTGCCAGCAGTGAAAGCGGGGGCGTCTACGAGCAGTACTTC	CASSESGGVYEQYF
TRBV11-2	.	.	TRBJ2-2	TGTGCCAGCAGCTTCCCTAATCAAGGGGCGCGAACCGGGGAGCTGTTTTTT	CASSFPNQGARTGELFF
TRBV3-1	once	TRBD2	TRBJ2-1	TGTGCCAGCAGCGAGACTAGCGGGGACGGTTCCTACAATGAGCAGTTCTTC	CASSETSGDGSYNEQFF
TRBV4-2	many	TRBD1	TRBJ1-6	TGTGCCAGCAGCCAAGATTATACGGGACAGGGAGATTCACCCCTCCACTTT	CASSQDYTGQGDSPLHF
TRBV11-3	many	TRBD2	TRBJ2-3	TGTGCCAGCAGCTTAAGGGGGACTAGCGGTTCAGATACGCAGTATTTT	CASSLRGTSGSDTQYF
TRBV29-1	few	.	TRBJ1-1	TGCAGCGTACGGACAGAGCCGAACACTGAAGCTTTCTTT	CSVRTEPNTEAFF
TRBV12-3/TRBV12-4	.	TRBD1	TRBJ2-3	TGTGCCAGCAGTTCCCCCGGGACAGGGTCTAGTACGCAGTATTTT	CASSSPGTGSSTQYF
TRBV9	.	.	TRBJ1-3	TGTGCCAGCAGCGCGGACATAAGTCTAGGAAACACCATATATTTT	CASSADISLGNTIYF
TRBV9	many	TRBD1	TRBJ1-6	TGTGCCAGCAGCACGGGACAGGATAATTCACCCCTCCACTTT	CASSTGQDNSPLHF
TRBV2	.	.	TRBJ1-2	TGTGCCAGCAGTCTTGAGAAAACAGGGACGGGAGGCTACACCTTC	CASSLEKTGTGGYTF
TRBV3-1	many	.	TRBJ2-5	TGTGCCAGCAGCCAAGTGACTTCCGAAGAGACCCAGTACTTC	CASSQVTSEETQYF
TRBV2	.	TRBD2	TRBJ2-7	TGTGCCAGCAATAAACTAGCGGGGGTAGTGAACTTC	CASNKLAGVVNF
TRBV6-4	many	TRBD1	TRBJ1-5	TGTGCCAGCAGTGCCGGACAGGGCGGAGGTCAGCCCCAGCATTTT	CASSAGQGGGQPQHF
TRBV20-1	.	.	TRBJ1-1	TGCAGTGCTAGAGACTTTTACAGGGAGGGGAACACTGAAGCTTTCTTT	CSARDFYREGNTEAFF
TRBV4-3	few	TRBD2	TRBJ2-1	TGCGCCAGCAGCCAAGATAGGGGCGGGGGGGCCTACAATGAGCAGTTCTTC	CASSQDRGGGAYNEQFF
TRBV5-5	many	.	TRBJ2-7	TGTGCCAGCAGCTTGGTGGGGCCCTCCTCCGAGCAGTACTTC	CASSLVGPSSEQYF
TRBV19	few	TRBD1	TRBJ2-1	TGTGCCAGTAAAAGATTAGGGACAGGGGGCAGGAATGAGCAGTTCTTC	CASKRLGTGGRNEQFF
TRBV7-9	few	.	TRBJ2-3	TGTGCCAGCAGCCCCTCCCCTCCCCAGGGTTCGGGTACGCAGTATTTT	CASSPSPPQGSGTQYF
TRBV4-3	.	.	TRBJ1-2	TGCGCCAGCAGCCAAGAAGGGGACGCCACCTATGGCTACACCTTC	CASSQEGDATYGYTF
TRBV5-1	.	.	TRBJ2-3	TGCGCCAGCAGCTCGGACAGCCTTTCTGGTTTTACGCAGTATTTT	CASSSDSLSGFTQYF
TRBV12-3/TRBV12-4	.	.	TRBJ1-1	TGTGCCAGCAGTTTCGGGATGACTGAAGCTTTCTTT	CASSFGMTEAFF
TRBV4-3	many	.	TRBJ1-2	TGCGCCAGCAGCCAAGATTTACAGCCCGCCTATGGCTACACCTTC	CASSQDLQPAYGYTF
TRBV4-3	.	TRBD2	TRBJ2-1	TGCGCCAGCAGCCAAGAAGGTCTAGCGGCACTCAATGAGCAGTTCTTC	CASSQEGLAALNEQFF
TRBV10-2	.	.	TRBJ2-3	TGCGCCAGCAGCCAAGGGCGGACTGCCACAGATACGCAGTATTTT	CASSQGRTATDTQYF
TRBV9	many	TRBD1	TRBJ1-1	TGTGCCAGCAGCGCGTTACAGGGGAGCACTGAAGCTTTCTTT	CASSALQGSTEAFF
TRBV4-2	many	TRBD2	TRBJ2-6	TGTGCCAGCAGCCCCATAGGGAGCGGGGGGGCCGCTGGGGCCAACGTCCTGACTTTC	CASSPIGSGGAAGANVLTF
TRBV29-1	.	TRBD1	TRBJ2-3	TGCAGCGTTGACCGGCAGGGGGCAGATACGCAGTATTTT	CSVDRQGADTQYF
TRBV4-3	.	TRBD2	TRBJ2-3	TGCGCCAGCAGCCAAGAGCTAGCGGGGGGGCTCACGGCAGATACGCAGTATTTT	CASSQELAGGLTADTQYF
TRBV25-1	few	.	TRBJ1-4	TGTGCCAGCAGTGAATATCAAAACCCACCGGCGGGGGAAAAACTGTTTTTT	CASSEYQNPPAGEKLFF
TRBV12-3/TRBV12-4	many	.	TRBJ1-6	TGTGCCAGCAGCACGGGGCAGAACCCATATAATTCACCCCTCCACTTT	CASSTGQNPYNSPLHF
TRBV29-1	.	.	TRBJ1-5	TGCAGCGTCCTCAGGGACGATAATCAGCCCCAGCATTTT	CSVLRDDNQPQHF
TRBV25-1	.	TRBD1	TRBJ1-5	TGTGCCAGCAGTGGCCCTCCTTTTTTGACAGGGCATGGCAATCAGCCCCAGCATTTT	CASSGPPFLTGHGNQPQHF
TRBV7-9	many	.	TRBJ1-2	TGTGCCAGCAGCTTAGGAGGACAAGCCTATGGCTACACCTTC	CASSLGGQAYGYTF
TRBV7-9	many	TRBD1	TRBJ1-2	TGTGCCAGCAGCTATCGGACAGGGGATAACTATGGCTACACCTTC	CASSYRTGDNYGYTF
TRBV10-3	.	TRBD2	TRBJ2-3	TGTGCCATCAATCCCAGCGGGGGGTTAGAGCCAGATACGCAGTATTTT	CAINPSGGLEPDTQYF
TRBV28	few	.	TRBJ2-4	TGTGCCAGCAGTCTCCAGAACATTCAGTACTTC	CASSLQNIQYF
TRBV5-1	many	.	TRBJ1-2	TGCGCCAGCAGCTTGGAAGGGGGATCTAACTATGGCTACACCTTC	CASSLEGGSNYGYTF
TRBV5-1	many	.	TRBJ1-4	TGCGCCAGCAGCCCCAACCCCCCTGCGACTAATGAAAAACTGTTTTTT	CASSPNPPATNEKLFF
TRBV4-3	.	.	TRBJ1-2	TGCACCAGCAGCCAAGACCGGCGGGCCTATGGCTACACCTTC	CTSSQDRRAYGYTF
TRBV7-2	many	.	TRBJ1-3	TGTGCCAGCAGCTTCGCAGGGTACTCTGGAAACACCATATATTTT	CASSFAGYSGNTIYF
TRBV12-3/TRBV12-4	few	.	TRBJ1-4	TGTGCCAGCAGTACGGACACAGGTAAAGAATACCTGTTTTTT	CASSTDTGKEYLFF
TRBV7-2	many	.	TRBJ2-1	TGTGCCAGCAGCTTATCTATTCTCAATGAGCAGTTCTTC	CASSLSILNEQFF